These T cell receptor beta chains were read from a single sample in a study of T-cell memory formation after mild COVID-19. TCRdb re-called the 5' RACE reads through MiXCR, storing one row per CDR3 protein. The table includes over 150,000 distinct CDR3 sequences, over 20% detected once. Sequenced material: PBMCs or a T cell subset sorted from them (not recorded which). The receptors shown here come from an adult woman who had mild COVID-19 (a few samples of this study predate the infection). Cell type and time point are not known. The CDR3 runs from the conserved cysteine through the conserved F or W. The D gene is left open where the match is weak. Clone size is shown for a subset of rows, as once, few, many or a class of expanded clone.

abundance,d_gene,v_gene,j_gene,CDR3nt,CDR3aa
NA,NA,TRBV27,TRBJ2-7,TGTGCCAGCAGTGAGGGTGCCCCCTACGAGCAGTACTTC,CASSEGAPYEQYF
NA,NA,TRBV9,TRBJ2-1,TGTGCCAGCGCCCAAAGCTCCTACAATGAGCAGTTCTTC,CASAQSSYNEQFF
few,NA,TRBV20-1,TRBJ2-7,TGCAGTGCTAGGGGGAGTGGTTCATACGAGCAGTACTTC,CSARGSGSYEQYF
NA,TRBD1,TRBV5-5,TRBJ1-2,TGTGCCAGCAGCTTGCAACAGGGGCACTATGGCTACACCTTC,CASSLQQGHYGYTF
few,NA,TRBV6-5,TRBJ2-7,TGTGCCAGCAGTTTGGGGTGGTCCCCGAACATACCGTACGAGCAGTACTTC,CASSLGWSPNIPYEQYF
NA,TRBD1,TRBV20-1,TRBJ1-6,TGCAGTGCATCGGGACAGGGGATTCTTGGAAGGAATTCACCCCTCCACTTT,CSASGQGILGRNSPLHF
NA,NA,TRBV10-3,TRBJ2-7,TGTGCCATCAGTGAGACCCTTGGAGGACCGGCAGAGCAGTACTTC,CAISETLGGPAEQYF
NA,NA,TRBV7-2,TRBJ2-7,TGTGACAGCAGCATTTCTAACTACGAGCAGTACTTC,CDSSISNYEQYF
few,NA,TRBV7-9,TRBJ2-1,TGTGCCAGCAGCTTTTCAGTCTACAATGAGCAGTTCTTC,CASSFSVYNEQFF
NA,NA,TRBV7-7,TRBJ2-1,TGTGCTAGCAGCTTAACCCTAGAGCGAAGTATGGATGAGCAGTTCTTC,CASSLTLERSMDEQFF
NA,TRBD1,TRBV11-2,TRBJ2-1,TGTGCCAGCAGCCGAGCCTGGACAGGATACAATGAGCAGTTCTTC,CASSRAWTGYNEQFF
NA,TRBD1,TRBV6-6,TRBJ2-7,TGTGCCAGCTATTCAGGGGGTCGTAGCGAGCAGTACTTC,CASYSGGRSEQYF
few,NA,TRBV24-1,TRBJ2-7,TGTGCCACCAGTGATCTAAACCAGAAAGAGCAGTACTTC,CATSDLNQKEQYF
few,TRBD1,TRBV27,TRBJ1-1,TGTGCCAGCTCCCCTCCGACAGGGTCTGAAGCTTTCTTT,CASSPPTGSEAFF
few,TRBD1,TRBV5-1,TRBJ2-7,TGCGCCAGCAGCCAACAGGGACAGGGGGCCTACGAGCAGTACTTC,CASSQQGQGAYEQYF
NA,NA,TRBV4-3,TRBJ1-6,TGCGCCAGCAGCCAAGTTGTAGGACAGAGAAATTCACCCCTCCACTTT,CASSQVVGQRNSPLHF
NA,TRBD2,TRBV7-2,TRBJ2-1,TGTGCCAGCAGCTTAAGACAGCTAGCGGGATTAATAGGGAATGAGCAGTTCTTC,CASSLRQLAGLIGNEQFF
few,NA,TRBV7-9,TRBJ2-7,TGTGCCAGCAGTCCACCCGGGACACCCTCCTACGAGCAGTACTTC,CASSPPGTPSYEQYF
many,TRBD1,TRBV3-1,TRBJ1-2,TGTGCCAGCAGCCAAGAGGGGACCGGGACAGGGTATTATGGATACTATGGCTACACCTTC,CASSQEGTGTGYYGYYGYTF
few,TRBD2,TRBV18,TRBJ2-1,TGTGCCAGCTCACCACCGGGACTAGCGGGCAATGAGCAGTTCTTC,CASSPPGLAGNEQFF
few,NA,TRBV5-1,TRBJ1-1,TGCGCCAGCAGCTTGGAGGCAGGGCTCCGCGTACCTGAAGCTTTCTTT,CASSLEAGLRVPEAFF
NA,NA,TRBV21-1,TRBJ1-6,TGTGCCAATCGACTTGAGGATAATTCACCCCTCCACTTT,CANRLEDNSPLHF